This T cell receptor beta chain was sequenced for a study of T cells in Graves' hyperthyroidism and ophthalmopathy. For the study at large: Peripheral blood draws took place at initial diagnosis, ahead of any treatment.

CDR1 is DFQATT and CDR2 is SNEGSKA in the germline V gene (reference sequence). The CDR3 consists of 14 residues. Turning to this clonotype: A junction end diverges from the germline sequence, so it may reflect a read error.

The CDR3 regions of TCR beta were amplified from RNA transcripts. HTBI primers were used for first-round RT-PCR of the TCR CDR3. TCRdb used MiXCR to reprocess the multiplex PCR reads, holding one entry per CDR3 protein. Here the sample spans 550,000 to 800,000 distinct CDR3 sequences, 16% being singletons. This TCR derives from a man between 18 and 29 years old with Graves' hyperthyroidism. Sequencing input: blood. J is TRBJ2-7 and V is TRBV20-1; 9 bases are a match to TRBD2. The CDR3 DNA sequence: TGCAGCGCTAGCGGGGAAATAAGCTCCCACGAGCAGTACTTC. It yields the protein CSASGEISSHEQYF.